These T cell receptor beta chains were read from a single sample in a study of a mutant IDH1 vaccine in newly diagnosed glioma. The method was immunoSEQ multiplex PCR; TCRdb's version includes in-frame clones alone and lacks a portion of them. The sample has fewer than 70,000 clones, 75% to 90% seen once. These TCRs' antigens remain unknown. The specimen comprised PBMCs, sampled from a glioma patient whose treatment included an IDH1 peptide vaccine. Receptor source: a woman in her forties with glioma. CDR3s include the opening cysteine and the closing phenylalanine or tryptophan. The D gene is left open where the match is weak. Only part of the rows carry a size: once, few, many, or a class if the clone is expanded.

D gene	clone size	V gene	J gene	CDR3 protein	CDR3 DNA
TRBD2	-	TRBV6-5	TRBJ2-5	CASSNSGGLGETQYF	TGTGCCAGCAGCAATAGCGGGGGCCTTGGGGAGACCCAGTACTTC
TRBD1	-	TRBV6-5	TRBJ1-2	CASSRTGRLNYGYTF	TGTGCCAGCAGTCGGACAGGGCGACTTAACTATGGCTACACCTTC
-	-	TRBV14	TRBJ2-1	CASSQWLTTGEQFF	TGTGCCAGCAGCCAATGGTTAACGACGGGTGAGCAGTTCTTC
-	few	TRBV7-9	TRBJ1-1	CASSLGIGDTEAFF	TGTGCCAGCAGCTTAGGTATTGGGGACACTGAAGCTTTCTTT
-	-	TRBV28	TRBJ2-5	CASTIAEARETQYF	TGTGCCAGCACAATAGCGGAGGCGAGAGAGACCCAGTACTTC
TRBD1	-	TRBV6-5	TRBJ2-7	CASSFGTGYDYEQYF	TGTGCCAGCAGTTTCGGGACAGGGTATGATTACGAGCAGTACTTC
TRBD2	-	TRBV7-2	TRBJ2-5	CASSSDGGTQETQYF	TGTGCCAGCAGCAGCGACGGGGGGACCCAAGAGACCCAGTACTTC
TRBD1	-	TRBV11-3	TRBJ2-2	CASSSNRGRTSTGELFF	TGTGCCAGCAGCTCGAACAGGGGACGAACGAGCACCGGGGAGCTGTTTTTT
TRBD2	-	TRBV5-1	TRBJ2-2	CASSWSGGDAGELFF	TGCGCCAGCAGCTGGAGCGGGGGAGACGCCGGGGAGCTGTTTTTT
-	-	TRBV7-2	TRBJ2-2	CASSLLGGSTGELFF	TGTGCCAGCAGCTTACTCGGAGGGAGCACCGGGGAGCTGTTTTTT
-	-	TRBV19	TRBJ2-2	CASSGRGSGELFF	TGTGCCAGTAGTGGTCGGGGGTCCGGGGAGCTGTTTTTT
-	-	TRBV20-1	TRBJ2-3	CSARDRAEKHF	TGCAGTGCTAGAGATAGGGCGGAGAAGCATTTT
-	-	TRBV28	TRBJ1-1	CASSFPGRGMSTEAFF	TGTGCCAGCAGTTTTCCAGGGCGGGGGATGAGCACTGAAGCTTTCTTT
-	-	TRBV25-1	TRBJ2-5	CASIGRGSQETQYF	TGTGCCAGCATTGGGCGCGGGTCCCAAGAGACCCAGTACTTC
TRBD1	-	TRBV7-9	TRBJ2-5	CASSLLRDSGVETQYF	TGTGCCAGCAGCTTGTTAAGGGACAGCGGAGTTGAGACCCAGTACTTC
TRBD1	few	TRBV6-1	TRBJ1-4	CASSERTGRGEKLFF	TGTGCCAGCAGTGAGAGGACAGGGCGGGGTGAAAAACTGTTTTTT
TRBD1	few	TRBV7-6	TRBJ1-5	CASSLASGTGDQPQHF	TGTGCCAGCAGCTTAGCGTCCGGGACAGGGGATCAGCCCCAGCATTTT
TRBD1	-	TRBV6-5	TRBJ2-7	CASSYGFGWQGEGF	TGTGCCAGCAGTTACGGCTTCGGGTGGCAGGGGGAAGGTTTC
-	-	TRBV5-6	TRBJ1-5	CASSLGQGMYQPQHF	TGTGCCAGCAGCTTGGGGCAGGGGATGTATCAGCCCCAGCATTTT
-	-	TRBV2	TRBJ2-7	CASSEAREYF	TGTGCCAGCAGTGAGGCCAGGGAGTACTTC
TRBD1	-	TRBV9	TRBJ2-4	CASSGTGATVAKNIQYF	TGTGCCAGCAGCGGGACAGGGGCCACTGTAGCCAAAAACATTCAGTACTTC
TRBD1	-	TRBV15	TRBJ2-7	CATSRVRQGADEQYF	TGTGCCACCAGCAGAGTACGGCAGGGGGCAGACGAGCAGTACTTC
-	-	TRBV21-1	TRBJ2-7	CASSNGVSEQYF	TGTGCCAGCAGCAATGGTGTAAGCGAGCAGTACTTC
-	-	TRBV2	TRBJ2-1	CASSEPPDNEQFF	TGTGCCAGCAGTGAGCCCCCGGACAATGAGCAGTTCTTC
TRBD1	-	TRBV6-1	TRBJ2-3	CASTSAGTGTDTQYF	TGTGCCAGCACCTCTGCTGGGACAGGGACAGATACGCAGTATTTT
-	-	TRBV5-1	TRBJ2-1	CASSLWQGGGNEQFF	TGCGCCAGCAGCTTGTGGCAGGGAGGGGGAAATGAGCAGTTCTTC